A single sample is the source of the 12 T cell receptor beta chains below, sequenced in a study of cytomegalovirus exposure and HLA in healthy donors. PCR employed 60 Vbeta and 13 Jbeta primers. TCRdb keeps only in-frame clones here, not all; method: immunoSEQ multiplex PCR. The repertoire consists of 200,000 to 250,000 clones, with 81% occurring once and the leading ten covering about 7.5%. What was sequenced was PBMCs. These receptors came from a woman aged 55-70 years in good health and CMV-seropositive.

The rearrangement joins TRBV4-1 to TRBJ1-1, with D uncertain. The germline V and J ends were trimmed by 0 bases and 10 bases, with 12 bases remaining between them. The CDR3 is 13 amino acids. Germline loops: CDR1 MGHRA, CDR2 YSYEKL. CDR3 bases: TGCGCCAGCAGCCAAGATGGCGGTCTGGGAGCTTTCTTT. Encoded protein: CASSQDGGLGAFF.

This chain connects TRBV5-4 to TRBJ2-3; 10 bases match TRBD1. Germline V gene data show CDR1 as SGHNT and CDR2 as YYREEE (reference sequence). The CDR3 spans 15 residues. J lost 2 bases, V lost 4 bases, and 4 bases had no gene match. The CDR3 sequence: CASSQDRGYTDTQYF. CDR3 nucleotides: TGTGCCAGCAGCCAGGACAGGGGGTACACAGATACGCAGTATTTT.

A note on this clone: Its ends do not fully match the called genes, so a read error is possible. This chain links TRBV7-9 with TRBJ1-3; D is possibly TRBD1 (6 bases). Germline CDR1 and CDR2: SEHNR and FQNEAQ (reference sequence). CDR3 length equals 15 residues. The CDR3 sequence is CSSSFWQGMENTIYF. In nucleotides, the CDR3 is TGTTCCAGCAGCTTCTGGCAGGGGATGGAGAACACCATATATTTT.

This clone was seen a handful of times. V and J are TRBV9 and TRBJ2-2; D may be TRBD2 (6 bases). V was clipped by 5 bases and J by 5 bases, with 10 bases between them. Germline CDR1 reads SGDLS; CDR2 reads YYNGEE. This CDR3 spans 13 amino acids. CDR3 bases: TGTGCCAGCAGTCGACTAGGTACCGGGGAGCTGTTTTTT. This codes for CASSRLGTGELFF.

V is TRBV5-6 and J is TRBJ2-5; 10 bases map to TRBD1. Per germline, CDR1 SGHDT and CDR2 YYEEEE. Trimming cost V 3 bases and J 3 bases; bases outside gene matches: 5. The CDR3 loop spans 15 amino acids. The CDR3 DNA is TGTGCCAGCAGCTCGGCCGGGACAGGGGAAGAGACCCAGTACTTC. Translating it yields CASSSAGTGEETQYF. Full variable domain (remainder filled in from reference TRBV5-6 and TRBJ2-5): DAGVTQSPTHLIKTRGQQVTLRCSPKSGHDTVSWYQQALGQGPQFIFQYYEEEERQRGNFPDRFSGHQFPNYSSELNVNALLLGDSALYLCASSSAGTGEETQYFGPGTRLLVL.

The chain combines TRBV4-2 with TRBJ1-1; TRBD1 matches 9 bases. The CDR3 loop spans 17 amino acids. CDR1 and CDR2 (germline): LGHNA, YNFKEQ. Trimming at V came to 1 base and at J to 1 base, leaving 7 bases not matched to a gene. CDR3 protein: CASSQGSGQGRNTEAFF. Written as DNA, the CDR3 is TGTGCCAGCAGCCAAGGGTCAGGACAGGGGAGGAACACTGAAGCTTTCTTT.

This clone was found once. V gene TRBV6-5 combines with J gene TRBJ2-7; no definite D call. Germline CDR1 reads MNHEY; CDR2 reads SVGAGI. The CDR3 extends over 11 amino acids. V dropped 7 bases and J dropped 6 bases, with 10 bases sitting between them. CDR3 residues: CASMEQGEQYF. The CDR3 DNA is TGTGCCAGCATGGAGCAAGGCGAGCAGTACTTC.

This clone was picked up a small number of times. The rearrangement uses TRBV18 and TRBJ1-2; 10 nucleotides match TRBD1. CDR1 KGHSH and CDR2 LQKENI come from the germline V gene. V trimming: 3 bases; J trimming: 7 bases; junction bases outside the gene matches: 8. The CDR3 runs 15 residues. CDR3 sequence (DNA): TGTGCCAGCTCACCCGGACAGGGGGGGGGACTTGGCTACACCTTC. Encoded protein: CASSPGQGGGLGYTF.

The genes are TRBV5-1 and TRBJ2-3; D might be TRBD1 (6 bases). This CDR3 contains 16 residues. CDR1 and CDR2 from the germline V gene are SGHRS and YFSETQ. V dropped 4 bases and J dropped 0 bases, with 15 bases sitting between them. The CDR3 DNA reads TGCGCCAGCAGCCGAGAAAGGGGGTCTAGCACAGATACGCAGTATTTT. Protein: CASSRERGSSTDTQYF.

V is TRBV7-6 and J is TRBJ2-3; TRBD2 matches 8 bases. This CDR3 contains 15 residues. The junction had 5 bases not matched to a gene; V was cut back by 2 bases and J by 4 bases. The germline V gene has CDR1 SGHVS and CDR2 FNYEAQ. CDR3 residues: CASSLLSGTADTQYF. The CDR3 DNA follows: TGTGCCAGCAGCTTACTTAGCGGGACGGCAGATACGCAGTATTTT.

The J gene is TRBJ2-5, the V gene TRBV5-1; TRBD2 matches 10 bases. V shed 3 bases and J 1 base; nucleotides not matched to a gene: 9. This CDR3 comprises 17 residues. Germline V gene lookup returns CDR1 SGHRS and CDR2 YFSETQ. The CDR3 bases are TGCGCCAGCAGCTCGAGACCACTAGCGGGGAGCCAAGAGACCCAGTACTTC. Its translation: CASSSRPLAGSQETQYF.

The chain is built from TRBV7-9 and TRBJ2-6; possible D gene TRBD1, 5 bases. The CDR3 has 18 amino acids. CDR1 and CDR2 from the germline V gene are SEHNR and FQNEAQ (reference sequence). Trimming cost V 1 base and J 2 bases, with 15 bases left between them. This CDR3 is CASSLGRLTAPGANVLTF. CDR3 nucleotides: TGTGCCAGCAGCTTAGGTCGGTTGACAGCCCCTGGGGCCAACGTCCTGACTTTC.